This is a list of T cell receptor beta chains from one sample in a study of beta chain features in type 1 diabetes. TCRdb's copy holds only in-frame clones and misses some; the assay was immunoSEQ multiplex PCR. The data contain 280,000 or so clones, approximately 16% of them singletons. Sequenced: naive CD4+ T cells from blood. These receptors came from a man aged 18 to 29 with type 1 diabetes. Each CDR3 is given with its conserved first and last residue. The D gene is left open where the match is weak. The size entry is marked missing in some rows and otherwise reads once, few, many or a size class.

abundance | len | j_gene | d_gene | v_gene | CDR3aa | CDR3nt
few | 18 | TRBJ2-1 | - | TRBV5-6 | CASSPQAGTPSGYNEQFF | TGTGCCAGCAGCCCTCAAGCCGGGACTCCCTCGGGATACAATGAGCAGTTCTTC
- | 14 | TRBJ2-5 | - | TRBV30 | CAWSVPGQQETQYF | TGTGCCTGGAGTGTACCCGGACAGCAAGAGACCCAGTACTTC
few | 17 | TRBJ2-3 | TRBD2 | TRBV4-3 | CASSQKSGLAYTDTQYF | TGCGCCAGCAGCCAAAAGTCCGGACTAGCCTACACAGATACGCAGTATTTT
few | 17 | TRBJ2-3 | - | TRBV5-1 | CASSLAALGGGRDTQYF | TGCGCCAGCAGCTTGGCCGCCCTTGGGGGAGGCCGGGATACGCAGTATTTT
- | 15 | TRBJ1-5 | TRBD1 | TRBV5-1 | CASSLGPGQGQPQHF | TGCGCCAGCAGCTTGGGGCCGGGACAGGGTCAGCCCCAGCATTTT
- | 15 | TRBJ2-7 | TRBD2 | TRBV9 | CASSLTSGGDYEQYF | TGTGCCAGCAGCCTCACTAGCGGGGGGGACTACGAGCAGTACTTC
few | 13 | TRBJ2-1 | - | TRBV7-8 | CASSLEGTSFKFF | TGTGCCAGCAGCTTAGAGGGGACATCCTTCAAGTTCTTC
- | 15 | TRBJ2-6 | - | TRBV5-1 | CASSPIQTGANVLTF | TGCGCCAGCAGCCCTATCCAAACTGGGGCCAACGTCCTGACTTTC
- | 17 | TRBJ1-6 | - | TRBV27 | CASSLSGPAAPGVTLHF | TGTGCCAGCAGTTTATCGGGGCCAGCAGCCCCGGGAGTCACCCTCCACTTT
few | 15 | TRBJ2-7 | - | TRBV28 | CASKLSRARSYEQYF | TGTGCCAGCAAACTAAGCAGGGCCCGCTCCTACGAGCAGTACTTC
- | 15 | TRBJ2-3 | TRBD1 | TRBV6-5 | CASSSPTQGAGTQYF | TGTGCCAGCAGTTCCCCGACCCAGGGGGCTGGTACGCAGTATTTT
few | 15 | TRBJ1-1 | - | TRBV29-1 | CSVEDLPGGGGEAFF | TGCAGCGTTGAAGATCTTCCTGGGGGCGGGGGTGAAGCTTTCTTT
- | 17 | TRBJ2-3 | TRBD2 | TRBV7-2 | CASSFRLAGGYTDTQYF | TGTGCCAGCAGCTTCCGACTAGCGGGGGGTTACACAGATACGCAGTATTTT
- | 15 | TRBJ1-5 | TRBD1 | TRBV6-5 | CASSLTGGWNQPQHF | TGTGCCAGCAGTTTGACAGGGGGATGGAATCAGCCCCAGCATTTT
few | 13 | TRBJ2-3 | - | TRBV7-9 | CASASPGADTQYF | TGTGCCAGCGCCAGCCCAGGCGCAGATACGCAGTATTTT
few | 12 | TRBJ2-7 | - | TRBV28 | CASRDAGHEQYF | TGTGCCAGCAGAGACGCAGGGCACGAGCAGTACTTC
- | 17 | TRBJ2-1 | TRBD2 | TRBV11-2 | CASSPIRAGAYYNEQFF | TGTGCCAGCAGCCCGATCAGGGCGGGAGCTTACTACAATGAGCAGTTCTTC
- | 14 | TRBJ1-1 | - | TRBV5-1 | CASSLDRAHTEAFF | TGCGCCAGCAGCTTGGACAGGGCGCATACTGAAGCTTTCTTT
- | 15 | TRBJ1-2 | - | TRBV4-3 | CASSPTSGANYGYTF | TGCGCCAGCAGCCCCACTTCAGGCGCTAACTATGGCTACACCTTC
few | 17 | TRBJ2-7 | TRBD1 | TRBV27 | CASRERPGQVHFYEQYF | TGTGCCAGCAGGGAGAGACCCGGACAGGTACATTTCTACGAGCAGTACTTC
- | 14 | TRBJ2-2 | - | TRBV11-3 | CASSYGANTGELFF | TGTGCCAGCAGCTATGGGGCCAACACCGGGGAGCTGTTTTTT
- | 16 | TRBJ2-3 | TRBD2 | TRBV6-5 | CASSYSGLAGSDTQYF | TGTGCCAGCAGTTATTCGGGACTAGCGGGATCAGATACGCAGTATTTT
- | 12 | TRBJ2-2 | TRBD2 | TRBV7-9 | CASRWDYGELFF | TGTGCCAGCAGATGGGACTACGGGGAGCTGTTTTTT
few | 15 | TRBJ2-5 | TRBD2 | TRBV10-3 | CAISEPRGGRETQYF | TGTGCCATCAGTGAACCGCGGGGGGGTCGAGAGACCCAGTACTTC
- | 11 | TRBJ1-2 | - | TRBV5-4 | CASSWGGSYTF | TGTGCCAGCAGCTGGGGGGGAAGCTACACCTTC